The rows below give T cell receptor beta chains drawn from one sample of a study of CD8+ T cells in alopecia areata. Assay used: immunoSEQ multiplex PCR; TCRdb lists only in-frame clones, some missing. This table has about 150,000 clones, less than 65% appearing once. The sequencing input was CD8+ T cells sorted from blood. The receptors were gathered from a human donor in good health. CDR3s leave out the opening cysteine and the closing phenylalanine or tryptophan. Clone size is shown for a subset of rows, as once, few, many or a class of expanded clone.

V gene: TRBV7-9
J gene: TRBJ2-1
clone size: NA
CDR3 protein: ASSSMTSGDYNEQF

V gene: TRBV6-1
J gene: TRBJ2-7
clone size: few
CDR3 protein: ASSAGSEPSESTLGQY

V gene: TRBV5-1
J gene: TRBJ2-3
clone size: once
CDR3 protein: ASSPWTLRGSTDTQY

V gene: TRBV7-9
J gene: TRBJ2-3
clone size: NA
CDR3 protein: ASRTGTDTQY

V gene: TRBV2
J gene: TRBJ2-4
clone size: few
CDR3 protein: ASTLTGGADKNIQY

V gene: TRBV4-1
J gene: TRBJ2-1
clone size: NA
CDR3 protein: ASSQEDTINNEQF

V gene: TRBV7-6
J gene: TRBJ2-7
clone size: NA
CDR3 protein: ASSPLRSADSYEQY

V gene: TRBV15
J gene: TRBJ1-2
clone size: NA
CDR3 protein: ATSSNRAYGYT

V gene: TRBV29-1
J gene: TRBJ2-5
clone size: NA
CDR3 protein: SPLNSGTQY

V gene: TRBV29-1
J gene: TRBJ2-5
clone size: few
CDR3 protein: SVVLGGTFPDQETQY

V gene: TRBV7-9
J gene: TRBJ2-1
clone size: NA
CDR3 protein: ASSLSGTKGRSEQF

V gene: TRBV4-1
J gene: TRBJ1-1
clone size: NA
CDR3 protein: ASSQVFGRTEAF

V gene: TRBV21-1
J gene: TRBJ2-5
clone size: NA
CDR3 protein: ASSTSGTQFSETQY

V gene: TRBV29-1
J gene: TRBJ1-2
clone size: few
CDR3 protein: SVELRNYGYT

V gene: TRBV7-2
J gene: TRBJ2-1
clone size: NA
CDR3 protein: ASSLETSGPYNEQF

V gene: TRBV29-1
J gene: TRBJ2-4
clone size: NA
CDR3 protein: SVVWNIQY

V gene: TRBV25-1
J gene: TRBJ2-5
clone size: few
CDR3 protein: ASSEFGQVETQY

V gene: TRBV7-6
J gene: TRBJ2-7
clone size: few
CDR3 protein: ASSLGEQGLYEQY

V gene: TRBV29-1
J gene: TRBJ2-3
clone size: NA
CDR3 protein: SVEGGQGVTDTQY

V gene: TRBV6-1
J gene: TRBJ2-7
clone size: NA
CDR3 protein: ASSELSQGRDTEQY

V gene: TRBV27
J gene: TRBJ2-7
clone size: NA
CDR3 protein: ASSGRTSSHEQY

V gene: TRBV29-1
J gene: TRBJ2-1
clone size: NA
CDR3 protein: SVVGSSGNEQF

V gene: TRBV29-1
J gene: TRBJ2-4
clone size: NA
CDR3 protein: SVEVRGLAKNIQY

V gene: TRBV30
J gene: TRBJ2-3
clone size: once
CDR3 protein: AWTPRGANTDTQY

V gene: TRBV7-9
J gene: TRBJ2-1
clone size: NA
CDR3 protein: ASSLSHNEQF